This is a list of T cell receptor beta chains from one sample in a study of cytomegalovirus exposure and HLA in healthy donors. TCRdb keeps only in-frame clones here, not all; method: immunoSEQ multiplex PCR. The sample includes more than 80,000 clones, about 85% seen only once; the top ten take 0.95% to 1.5%. Sequenced material: PBMCs. These receptors were collected from a girl aged 2 to 9 in good health and CMV-seropositive. Each CDR3 is given with its conserved first and last residue. The D gene is left open where the match is weak. Expanded clones get a size class; other rows say once, few or many, or leave the size out.

cdr3_nt cdr3_aa clone_size d_call j_call v_call cdr3_length
TGTGCCAGCAGCGAGACGGGTAGGAGGTTCGAGCAGTACTTC CASSETGRRFEQYF . . TRBJ2-7 TRBV25-1 14
TGTGCCAGCAGTGTAATTGACAGAACCGGGGAGCTGTTTTTT CASSVIDRTGELFF . . TRBJ2-2 TRBV25-1 14
TGTGCCAGCAGATCCGGGACAGGGGGTCAGCCCCAGCATTTT CASRSGTGGQPQHF . TRBD1 TRBJ1-5 TRBV2 14
TGTGCCTGGAGTGGCCGGGACATGATCATGAACACTGAAGCTTTCTTT CAWSGRDMIMNTEAFF . . TRBJ1-1 TRBV30 16
TGTGCCAGCAGCGCCGGGGATCAGGGGGATACGCAGTATTTT CASSAGDQGDTQYF . . TRBJ2-3 TRBV13 14
TGTGCCAGCAGTGATTCCGGACTAGCGGTCAATGAGCAGTTCTTC CASSDSGLAVNEQFF . TRBD2 TRBJ2-1 TRBV6-4 15
TGTGCCAGCAGCATCAGTGGGGCCGAGATATATGAAAAACTGTTTTTT CASSISGAEIYEKLFF . . TRBJ1-4 TRBV7-2 16
TGTGCCAGCAGCTTGGGACTAGCGGGAGCCTACGAGCAGTACTTC CASSLGLAGAYEQYF . TRBD2 TRBJ2-7 TRBV7-2 15
TGTGCCAGCAGAGAATACAACCGATTAACCTACAATGAGCAGTTCTTC CASREYNRLTYNEQFF . . TRBJ2-1 TRBV27 16
TGCAGCGCAGAGGGACTAGCGAACAATGAGCAGTTCTTC CSAEGLANNEQFF few TRBD2 TRBJ2-1 TRBV29-1 13
TGTGCCATCAGGGGACTCGGGACAGGGGGAGGTAAGCAGTACTTC CAIRGLGTGGGKQYF . TRBD1 TRBJ2-7 TRBV10-3 15
TGTGCCAGCAGCTTGCACGGGGAGGGAAACACCATATATTTT CASSLHGEGNTIYF . . TRBJ1-3 TRBV11-1 14
TGTGCAAGTCGCTTAGAAATCCGAGGGGAGCAGTACTTC CASRLEIRGEQYF once . TRBJ2-7 TRBV12-2 13
TGTGCCAGCAGTTTATCGCCGCGGGAGGTCTACGAGCAGTACTTC CASSLSPREVYEQYF . TRBD2 TRBJ2-7 TRBV27 15
TGTGCCAGCAGCCCGGCGCCGGGACAGTTCTATGGCTACACCTTC CASSPAPGQFYGYTF . TRBD1 TRBJ1-2 TRBV5-4 15
TGTGCCAGCAGTCCATCCCACACCGGGGAGCTGTTTTTT CASSPSHTGELFF once . TRBJ2-2 TRBV27 13
TGTGCCAGCAGTTCGAGCGGGAGTTCTTACAATGAGCAGTTCTTC CASSSSGSSYNEQFF . TRBD2 TRBJ2-1 TRBV6-1 15
TGTGCCACCAGCAGAGGACAGGGGATCCAGCCCCAGCATTTT CATSRGQGIQPQHF . TRBD1 TRBJ1-5 TRBV15 14
TGTGCCAGCAGCTTAGTGGGACAGAGAAACTATGGCTACACCTTC CASSLVGQRNYGYTF once TRBD1 TRBJ1-2 TRBV7-2 15
TGTGCCAGCATGGCAGGCGTTCAGCCCCAGCATTTT CASMAGVQPQHF . . TRBJ1-5 TRBV6-1 12
TGTGCCAGCAGCTTAGTTTCTGATCAGCCCCAGCATTTT CASSLVSDQPQHF few . TRBJ1-5 TRBV7-9 13
TGTGCCAGTCGACCAGGGGGTAATGAAAAACTGTTTTTT CASRPGGNEKLFF . TRBD1 TRBJ1-4 TRBV28 13
TGTGCCAGTAGTATAACAGGGTCCAACGCCGGGGAGCTGTTTTTT CASSITGSNAGELFF . . TRBJ2-2 TRBV19 15
TGTGCCAGGAAGTGGGAGGGCAAGAGGGAGCAGTACTTC CARKWEGKREQYF . TRBD2 TRBJ2-7 TRBV6-1 13
TGTGCCATCAGTGAGCCGGGACAGGCCTATGGCTACACCTTC CAISEPGQAYGYTF . TRBD1 TRBJ1-2 TRBV10-3 14
TGTGCCTGGAGTGTACAGGGGGCCGGGGAGCTGTTTTTT CAWSVQGAGELFF . TRBD1 TRBJ2-2 TRBV30 13
TGCGCCAGCAGCTTATATACAGGGGGGGGTACTGAAGCTTTCTTT CASSLYTGGGTEAFF . TRBD1 TRBJ1-1 TRBV5-1 15
TGTGCCAGCTCACCTCCAGGGGGCTGGGGCGAGCAGTACTTC CASSPPGGWGEQYF . TRBD1 TRBJ2-7 TRBV18 14